This T cell receptor (beta chain) was observed in a study of T cells in Graves' hyperthyroidism and ophthalmopathy. As for this clonotype: Its antigen is currently unknown.

Overall study results and limits: Most thyroid clonotypes expanded above 0.001 were also detected in blood. Stable hyperthyroidism was told apart from ophthalmopathy by a model built on 13 V-J features.

Aged 18 to 65, the patients had hyperthyroidism that was newly diagnosed and had lasted under 2 months. First hyperthyroidism diagnosis is when the blood sample was obtained, before any ophthalmopathy symptoms. RNA transcripts served as the template for amplifying TCR beta CDR3 regions. The HTBI primer set was used in a first-round RT-PCR of the TCR CDR3. Each CDR3 protein gets one entry after TCRdb re-called the multiplex PCR reads with MiXCR. The repertoire has fewer than 450,000 distinct CDR3 sequences, approximately 17% of them found once; the top ten carry more than 30%. The V and J ends lost 0 bases and 5 bases respectively, with 16 bases between them. Germline V CDR1 and CDR2: GTSNPN, SVGIG (reference sequence). The CDR3 contains 15 residues.

Sequenced: blood. This sequence joins TRBV30 and TRBJ2-5, with D possibly matching TRBD2 (6 bases). The source of this sequence is a woman younger than 45 with Graves' hyperthyroidism that later progressed to Graves' ophthalmopathy. The CDR3 here is CAWSVGGAATETQYF. CDR3 DNA: TGTGCCTGGAGTGTTGGAGGGGCCGCAACGGAGACCCAGTACTTC.